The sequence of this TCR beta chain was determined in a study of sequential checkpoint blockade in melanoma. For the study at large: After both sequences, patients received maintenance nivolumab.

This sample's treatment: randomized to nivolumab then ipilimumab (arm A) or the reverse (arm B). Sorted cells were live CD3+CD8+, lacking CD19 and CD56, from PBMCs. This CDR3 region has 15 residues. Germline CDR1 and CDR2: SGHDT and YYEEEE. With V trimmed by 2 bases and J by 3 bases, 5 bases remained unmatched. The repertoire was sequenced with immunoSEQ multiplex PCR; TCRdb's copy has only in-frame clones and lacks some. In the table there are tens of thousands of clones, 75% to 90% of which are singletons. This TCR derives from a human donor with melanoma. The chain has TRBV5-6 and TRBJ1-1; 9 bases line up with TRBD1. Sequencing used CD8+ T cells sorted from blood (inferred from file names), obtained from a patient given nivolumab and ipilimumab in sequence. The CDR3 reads CASSLYRDRDTEAFF. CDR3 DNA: TGTGCCAGCAGCTTATACCGGGACAGGGACACTGAAGCTTTCTTT.